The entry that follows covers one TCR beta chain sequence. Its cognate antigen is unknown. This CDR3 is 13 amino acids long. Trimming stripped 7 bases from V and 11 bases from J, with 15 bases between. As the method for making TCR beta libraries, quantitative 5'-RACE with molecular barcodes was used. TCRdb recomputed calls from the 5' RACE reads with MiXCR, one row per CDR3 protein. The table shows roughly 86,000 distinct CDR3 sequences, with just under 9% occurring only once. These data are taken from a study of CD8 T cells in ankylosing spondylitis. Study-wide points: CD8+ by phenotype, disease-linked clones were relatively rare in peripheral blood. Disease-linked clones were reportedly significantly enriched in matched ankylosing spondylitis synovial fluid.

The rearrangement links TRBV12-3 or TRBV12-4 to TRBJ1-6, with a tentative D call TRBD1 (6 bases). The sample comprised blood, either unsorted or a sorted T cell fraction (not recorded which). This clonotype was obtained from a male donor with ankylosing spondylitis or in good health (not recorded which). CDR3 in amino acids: CASNNQGLPPLHF. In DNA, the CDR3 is TGTGCCAGCAACAATCAGGGGTTGCCACCCCTCCACTTT.